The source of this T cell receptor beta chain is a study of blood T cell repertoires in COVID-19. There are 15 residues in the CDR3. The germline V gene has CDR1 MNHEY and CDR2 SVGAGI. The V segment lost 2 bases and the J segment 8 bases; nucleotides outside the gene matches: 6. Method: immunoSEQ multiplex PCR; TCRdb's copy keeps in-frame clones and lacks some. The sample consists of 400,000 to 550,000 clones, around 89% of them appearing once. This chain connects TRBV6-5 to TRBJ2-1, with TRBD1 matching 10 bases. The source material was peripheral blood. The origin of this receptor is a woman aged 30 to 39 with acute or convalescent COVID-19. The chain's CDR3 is CASSYDDRGPDEQFF. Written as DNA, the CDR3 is TGTGCCAGCAGTTACGACGACAGGGGGCCAGATGAGCAGTTCTTC.